This entry is about one T cell receptor (beta chain). This sample was included in a study of T-cell reconstitution after alpha-beta-depleted transplantation in children. Molecular barcoding with unique molecular identifiers was used for the TCRbeta library. A single record per CDR3 protein comes from TCRdb applying MiXCR to the PCR reads. The sample holds about 980,000 distinct CDR3 sequences, under 30% seen once. CDR1 is SGHVS and CDR2 is FQNEAQ in the germline V gene. Trimming pared 5 bases from V and 0 bases from J, leaving 26 bases between. There are 20 residues in the CDR3. The chain recombines TRBV7-8 with TRBJ1-5, with a weak D call TRBD1 (6 bases). Sequencing used PBMCs, mostly from graft donor cells, obtained 360 days after TCRalphabeta/CD19-depleted stem cell transplant. This clonotype was sampled from a boy in the first two years of life who had a stem cell transplant for SCID, so the T cells may come from the graft donor. The CDR3: CASSPKFGWGRVYSNQPQHF. The CDR3 DNA sequence: TGTGCCAGCAGCCCCAAATTCGGCTGGGGGCGCGTCTATAGCAATCAGCCCCAGCATTTT.